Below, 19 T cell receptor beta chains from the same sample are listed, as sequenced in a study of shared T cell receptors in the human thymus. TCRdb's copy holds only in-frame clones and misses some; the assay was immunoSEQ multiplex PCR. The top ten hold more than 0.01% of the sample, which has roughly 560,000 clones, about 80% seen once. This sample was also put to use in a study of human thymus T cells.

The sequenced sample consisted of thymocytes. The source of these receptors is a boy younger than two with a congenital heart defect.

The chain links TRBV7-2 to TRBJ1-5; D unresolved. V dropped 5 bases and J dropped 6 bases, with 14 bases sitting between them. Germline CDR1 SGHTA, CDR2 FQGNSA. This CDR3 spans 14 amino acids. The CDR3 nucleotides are TGTGCCAGCAGCCCAGGACTCTCCCTTCAGCCCCAGCATTTT. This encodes CASSPGLSLQPQHF.

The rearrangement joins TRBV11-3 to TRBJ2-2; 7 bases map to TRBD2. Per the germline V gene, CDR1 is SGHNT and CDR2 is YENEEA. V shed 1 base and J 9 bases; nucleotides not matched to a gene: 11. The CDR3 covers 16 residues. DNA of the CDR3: TGTGCCAGCAGCTTAGGCACGGGAGGCGGGCCCCGGGAGCTGTTTTTT. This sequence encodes CASSLGTGGGPRELFF.

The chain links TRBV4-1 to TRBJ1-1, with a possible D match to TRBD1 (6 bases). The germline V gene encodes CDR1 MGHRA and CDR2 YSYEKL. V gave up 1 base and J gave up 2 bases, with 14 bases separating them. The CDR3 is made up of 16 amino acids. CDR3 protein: CASSQVKGGENTEAFF. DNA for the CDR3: TGCGCCAGCAGCCAAGTCAAAGGGGGGGAAAACACTGAAGCTTTCTTT.

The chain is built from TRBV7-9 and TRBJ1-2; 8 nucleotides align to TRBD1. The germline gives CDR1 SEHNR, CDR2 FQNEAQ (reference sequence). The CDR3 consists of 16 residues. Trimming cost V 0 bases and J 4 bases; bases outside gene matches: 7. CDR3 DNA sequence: TGTGCCAGCAGCTTAGCGGAAGGACAGGGCATCTATGGCTACACCTTC. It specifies CASSLAEGQGIYGYTF.

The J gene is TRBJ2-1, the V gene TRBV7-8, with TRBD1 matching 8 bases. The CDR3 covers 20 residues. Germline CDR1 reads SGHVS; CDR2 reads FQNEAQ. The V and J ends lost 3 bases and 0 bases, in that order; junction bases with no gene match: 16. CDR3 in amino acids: CASSFVGDRRTLSSYNEQFF. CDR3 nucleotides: TGTGCCAGCAGCTTTGTAGGGGACAGGAGAACCTTAAGCTCCTACAATGAGCAGTTCTTC.

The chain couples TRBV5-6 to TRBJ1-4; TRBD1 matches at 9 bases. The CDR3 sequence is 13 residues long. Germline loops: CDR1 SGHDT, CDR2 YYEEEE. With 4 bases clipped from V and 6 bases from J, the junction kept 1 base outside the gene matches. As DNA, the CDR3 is TGTGCCAGCAGCGGACAGGGGTATGAAAAACTGTTTTTT. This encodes CASSGQGYEKLFF.

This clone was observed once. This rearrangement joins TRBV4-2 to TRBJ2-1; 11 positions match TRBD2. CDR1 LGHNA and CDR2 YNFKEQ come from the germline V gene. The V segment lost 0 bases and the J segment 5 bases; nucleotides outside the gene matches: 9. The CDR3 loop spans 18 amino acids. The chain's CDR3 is CASSQDVLAGGINNEQFF. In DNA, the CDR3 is TGTGCCAGCAGCCAAGATGTGTTAGCGGGAGGGATCAACAATGAGCAGTTCTTC.

As DNA, the CDR3 is TGTGCCAGCAGTCCGAGCGGGAGGGGTGGCAATGAGCAGTTCTTC. Its protein product is CASSPSGRGGNEQFF. The chain links TRBV5-4 to TRBJ2-1, with 10 bases identical to TRBD2. The germline gives CDR1 SGHNT, CDR2 YYREEE (reference sequence). V shed 5 bases, J shed 6 bases, and the junction held 8 bases outside the gene matches. This CDR3 contains 15 residues.

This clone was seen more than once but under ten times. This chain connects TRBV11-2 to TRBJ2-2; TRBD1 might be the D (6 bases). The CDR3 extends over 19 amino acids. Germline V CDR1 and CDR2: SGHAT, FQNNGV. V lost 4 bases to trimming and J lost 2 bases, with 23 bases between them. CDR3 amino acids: CASSWGHKVLGANTGELFF. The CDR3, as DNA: TGTGCCAGCAGCTGGGGACATAAGGTCCTGGGGGCTAACACCGGGGAGCTGTTTTTT.

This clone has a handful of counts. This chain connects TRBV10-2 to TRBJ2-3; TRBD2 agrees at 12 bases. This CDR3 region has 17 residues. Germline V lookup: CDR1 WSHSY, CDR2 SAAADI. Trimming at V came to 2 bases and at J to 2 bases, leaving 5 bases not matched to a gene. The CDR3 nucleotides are TGCGCCAGCAGTGAGACGGGACTAGCGGGCGCCACAGATACGCAGTATTTT. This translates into CASSETGLAGATDTQYF.

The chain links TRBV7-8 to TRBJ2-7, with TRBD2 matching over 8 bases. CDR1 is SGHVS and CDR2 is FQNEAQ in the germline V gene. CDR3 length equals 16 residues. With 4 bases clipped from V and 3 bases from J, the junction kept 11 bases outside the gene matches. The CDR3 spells CASSWRLTSENYEQYF. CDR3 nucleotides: TGTGCCAGCAGCTGGCGACTGACTAGCGAGAACTACGAGCAGTACTTC. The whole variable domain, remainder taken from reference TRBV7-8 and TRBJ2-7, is GAGVSQSPRYKVAKRGQDVALRCDPISGHVSLFWYQQALGQGPEFLTYFQNEAQLDKSGLPSDRFFAERPEGSVSTLKIQRTQQEDSAVYLCASSWRLTSENYEQYFGPGTRLTVT.

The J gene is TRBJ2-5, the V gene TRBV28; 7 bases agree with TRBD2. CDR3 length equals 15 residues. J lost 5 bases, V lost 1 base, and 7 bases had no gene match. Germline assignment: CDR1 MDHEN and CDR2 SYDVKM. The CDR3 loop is CASSLSAGEVETQYF. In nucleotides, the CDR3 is TGTGCCAGCAGTTTATCTGCGGGAGAGGTCGAGACCCAGTACTTC.

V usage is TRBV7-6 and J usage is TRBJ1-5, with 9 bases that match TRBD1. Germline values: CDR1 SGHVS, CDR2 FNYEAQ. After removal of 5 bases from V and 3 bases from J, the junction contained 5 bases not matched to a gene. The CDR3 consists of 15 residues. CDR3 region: CASSRDRAPNQPQHF. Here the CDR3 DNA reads TGTGCCAGCAGCAGGGACAGGGCCCCCAATCAGCCCCAGCATTTT.

CDR3 DNA: TGTGCCAGCAGTTTAGCTCCTAGCGAGGCCTACGAGCAGTACTTC. This translates into CASSLAPSEAYEQYF. The chain joins TRBV27 to TRBJ2-7, with a tentative D call TRBD2 (6 bases). Looked up from germline, CDR1 is MNHEY and CDR2 is SMNVEV (reference sequence). V was shortened by 2 bases and J by 2 bases, with 13 bases between the two germline ends. The CDR3 consists of 15 residues.

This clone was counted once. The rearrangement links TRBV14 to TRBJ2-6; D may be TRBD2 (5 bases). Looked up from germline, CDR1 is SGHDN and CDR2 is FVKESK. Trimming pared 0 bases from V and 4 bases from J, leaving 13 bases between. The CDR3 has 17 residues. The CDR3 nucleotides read TGTGCCAGCAGCCAAGATCGAGGAGGCAACGGGGCCAACGTCCTGACTTTC. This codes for CASSQDRGGNGANVLTF. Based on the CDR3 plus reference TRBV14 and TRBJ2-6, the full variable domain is EAGVTQFPSHSVIEKGQTVTLRCDPISGHDNLYWYRRVMGKEIKFLLHFVKESKQDESGMPNNRFLAERTGGTYSTLKVQPAELEDSGVYFCASSQDRGGNGANVLTFGAGSRLTVL.

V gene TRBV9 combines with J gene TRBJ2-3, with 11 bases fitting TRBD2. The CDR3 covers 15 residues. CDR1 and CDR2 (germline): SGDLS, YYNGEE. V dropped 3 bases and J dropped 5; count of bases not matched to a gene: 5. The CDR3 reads CASSATSGRGDTQYF. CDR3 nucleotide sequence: TGTGCCAGCAGCGCTACTAGCGGGAGAGGAGATACGCAGTATTTT.

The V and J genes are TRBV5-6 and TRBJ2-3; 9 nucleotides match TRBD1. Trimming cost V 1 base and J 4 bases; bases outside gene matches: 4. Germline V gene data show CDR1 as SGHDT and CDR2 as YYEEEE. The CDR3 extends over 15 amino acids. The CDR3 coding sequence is TGTGCCAGCAGCTTGAAGCGGGACAGGGCAGATACGCAGTATTTT. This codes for CASSLKRDRADTQYF. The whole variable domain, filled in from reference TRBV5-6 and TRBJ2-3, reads DAGVTQSPTHLIKTRGQQVTLRCSPKSGHDTVSWYQQALGQGPQFIFQYYEEEERQRGNFPDRFSGHQFPNYSSELNVNALLLGDSALYLCASSLKRDRADTQYFGPGTRLTVL.

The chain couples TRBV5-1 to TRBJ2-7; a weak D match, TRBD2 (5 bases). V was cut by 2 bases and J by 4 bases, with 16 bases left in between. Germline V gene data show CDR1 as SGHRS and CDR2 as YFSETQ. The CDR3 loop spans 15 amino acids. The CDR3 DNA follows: TGCGCCAGCAGCTTCAGGCGGGCCGAGCAATACGAGCAGTACTTC. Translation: CASSFRRAEQYEQYF. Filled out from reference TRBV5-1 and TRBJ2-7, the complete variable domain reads KAGVTQTPRYLIKTRGQQVTLSCSPISGHRSVSWYQQTPGQGLQFLFEYFSETQRNKGNFPGRFSGRQFSNSRSEMNVSTLELGDSALYLCASSFRRAEQYEQYFGPGTRLTVT.

As DNA, the CDR3 is TGTGCCAGCAGCTTGGGGACTAGCACAGATACGCAGTATTTT. Translated, it gives CASSLGTSTDTQYF. V gene TRBV5-6 combines with J gene TRBJ2-3, with a tentative D call TRBD2 (5 bases). This CDR3 has 14 amino acids. The germline gives CDR1 SGHDT, CDR2 YYEEEE. V lost 0 bases and J 0 bases, leaving 5 bases between the germline ends.